This paragraph reports one T cell receptor beta chain. There are many counts of this clonotype. The specificity of this receptor is unknown. No qualities accompany the bases; no much larger clone lies one base away. These data are taken from a study of response to subunit inactivated influenza vaccine (dated by TCRdb to the late 2010s). About the full investigation: Deep quantitative profiling of the T cell receptor repertoire was used in the study to follow responses to a trivalent subunit inactivated influenza vaccine. Broader findings and caveats from the paper: The authors suggested that each seasonal influenza vaccination may recruit only a limited number of new T cells.

Libraries were built with RT-PCR. Data came from an Illumina HiSeq 2500. TCRdb reran the public reads through fastp at Q25 and MiXCR, keeping productive beta chains. Rows are combined by CDR3 protein, so each entry shows the most common genes and DNA. This sample lists just under 550,000 distinct CDR3 sequences; roughly a quarter were detected once. The ten largest clones take up under 3.5% of the sample. In addition, the sample was reused for a study of T cells expressing NK-cell markers. Drawing on the second study: TCR beta cDNA libraries were prepared using 5'RACE template switching, which introduced a universal primer site and unique molecular identifiers. In sorted CD3+CD56+NKG2C+, CD3+CD56+NKG2C- and CD3+CD56-NKG2C+ T-cell subsets from several donors, TCR beta-chain repertoires were profiled. Seven of the eight sequenced donors were HCMV-seropositive and one was HCMV-seronegative. In several experiments an anti-gammadeltaTCR antibody was added to restrict sorting to alphabetaTCR-expressing T cells. In a handful of donors, the dominant CD3+CD56+NKG2C+ clonotypes ranked among the top 10 CD8+ clonotypes, making up roughly 1.0-7.0% of CD8+ T cells. Those dominant clonotypes were again the most abundant among CD3+CD56-NKG2C+ cells in a few donors, at roughly 25-65%. Whether the expanded NKG2C-expressing T cell clones were specific for HCMV antigens remained unclear. The eight sequenced donors were randomly selected healthy volunteers, three men and five women. A commercial ELISA kit detecting HCMV-specific IgG in serum was used to determine HCMV serostatus. Ficoll density gradient centrifugation was used to isolate peripheral blood mononuclear cells from blood. CD4+ and CD8+ T cells were isolated from PBMC by magnetic immunoseparation with Miltenyi isolation kits. cDNA synthesis was primed from the TCR beta constant segment, followed by two successive PCR amplification steps. Sequencing of the libraries produced 2 x 150 bp reads on Illumina HiSeq 2000/2500, MiSeq or NextSeq. Reads were demultiplexed and grouped by UMI with MIGEC, and clonotypes were assembled and quantified with MiTCR. To exclude erroneous sequences, only TCR cDNA sequences supported by at least two reads were retained. The tcR package was used for downstream repertoire analysis, with clonotypes matched between fractions based on CDR3 nucleotide sequence plus V segment. VDJmatch was used to annotate antigen specificity against VDJdb, with one amino acid substitution in CDR3 allowed.

This TCR was sampled from a man aged 50-59 years who received an inactivated influenza vaccine. Donor details come from another sample of the same person, matched by shared clones. Sequencing was performed on CD4+ T cells sorted from PBMCs, taken approximately 12 days after vaccination.

The CDR3 reads as follows: CSTQRDPLAEQYF. The nucleotide sequence is given as TGCAGTACCCAGCGGGACCCCCTTGCCGAGCAGTACTTC. This chain is built from TRBV29-1 and TRBJ2-7; 7 bases in the junction line up with TRBD2. CDR1 SQVTM and CDR2 ANQGSEA were looked up in the germline V gene. The CDR3 spans 13 residues, from the cysteine through the phenylalanine. CDR3 DNA only is kept here, 39 bases in frame from base 1.